Following are 19 T cell receptor gamma chains from one sample sequenced in a study of gamma delta lymphoproliferative disorders and STAT genes. TCRdb ran CATT on the multiplex PCR reads. Of around 1,200 gamma-chain clones in the sample, 8.5% to 10% were seen once. Genomic DNA from isolated PBMCs served as the sequencing template. The sample taken for sequencing was blood. The receptors derive from a human donor with gamma-delta T-cell large granular lymphocyte leukemia.

This clone was seen only a few times. The rearrangement uses TRGV3 and TRGJ1 or TRGJ2. The CDR3 loop spans 12 amino acids. V dropped 0 bases and J dropped 9; count of bases not matched to a gene: 5. Germline V gene lookup returns CDR1 VTNTFY and CDR2 YDVSTARD (reference sequence). The CDR3 sequence is CATWDRMRKKLF. As DNA, the CDR3 is TGTGCCACCTGGGACAGGATGCGTAAGAAACTCTTT.

This clone appeared many times. TCRdb's protein for this DNA is that of a much larger clone and differs from the translation at residue 7, likely a read error; the protein shown is the DNA translation. The chain links TRGV4 to TRGJ1 or TRGJ2. J was trimmed by 2 bases and V by 4 bases; bases with no gene match: 14. This CDR3 region has 16 residues. Germline V lookup: CDR1 EGSTGY, CDR2 YDSYTSSV. CDR3 region: CATWDGLSMDYYKKLF. Written as DNA, the CDR3 is TGTGCCACCTGGGACGGGCTTAGCATGGATTATTATAAGAAACTCTTT.

This clone was found a few times. V usage is TRGV2 and J usage is TRGJP2. CDR3 length: 13 residues. Unmatched junction bases numbered 0, after V lost 0 bases and J lost 5 bases. Germline CDR1 EGSNGY, CDR2 YDSYNSKV. DNA of the CDR3: TGTGCCACCTGGGACGGGAGTGATTGGATCAAGACGTTT. This codes for CATWDGSDWIKTF.

The V and J genes are TRGV3 and TRGJ1 or TRGJ2. The CDR3 runs 14 residues. Unmatched junction bases numbered 17, after V lost 0 bases and J lost 15 bases. From germline, CDR1 is VTNTFY and CDR2 YDVSTARD (reference sequence). CDR3 amino acids: CATWDRLSLPPRLF. CDR3 nucleotides: TGTGCCACCTGGGACAGGCTCTCCCTACCCCCTAGACTCTTT.

This chain joins TRGV8 and TRGJ1 or TRGJ2. After removal of 3 bases from V and 3 bases from J, the junction contained 2 bases not matched to a gene. CDR3 size: 12 residues. CDR1 and CDR2 from the germline V gene are VENAVY and YDSYNSRV. The CDR3 nucleotides read TGTGCCACCTGGGATTTTTATTATAAGAAACTCTTT. Its translation: CATWDFYYKKLF.

The rearrangement links TRGV9 to TRGJ1 or TRGJ2. The CDR3 covers 12 residues. V was pared by 12 bases and J by 10 bases, with 18 bases of the junction left unmatched. Germline CDR1 reads GITISATS; CDR2 reads ISYDGTV (reference sequence). The CDR3 is CANVRALSKKLF. The CDR3 DNA follows: TGTGCCAATGTAAGGGCCCTTTCAAAGAAACTCTTT.

CDR3 in DNA: TGTGCCACCTGGGACGGGCCTTATAAGAAACTCTTT. Translated: CATWDGPYKKLF. The gene calls are TRGV4 and TRGJ1 or TRGJ2. V shed 4 bases and J 6 bases; nucleotides not matched to a gene: 6. The length of the CDR3 is 12 residues. Germline CDR1 EGSTGY, CDR2 YDSYTSSV.

The sample holds a few counts of this clone. The chain links TRGV3 to TRGJP1. Germline V gene sequence: CDR1 VTNTFY, CDR2 YDVSTARD (reference sequence). The CDR3 is 17 residues long. The V segment lost 0 bases and the J segment 4 bases; nucleotides outside the gene matches: 11. The chain's CDR3 is CATWDRHRRITGWFKIF. CDR3 nucleotide sequence: TGTGCCACCTGGGACAGGCATAGGAGGATCACTGGTTGGTTCAAGATATTT.

V gene TRGV10 combines with J gene TRGJ1 or TRGJ2. TRGV10 is treated as an ORF (open reading frame) with a function not yet certain. The ends lost 8 bases at V and 0 bases at J; junction bases unmatched: 5. The CDR3 runs to 13 residues. CDR3: CAAWAPNYYKKLF. The CDR3 nucleotides are TGTGCTGCGTGGGCCCCGAATTATTATAAGAAACTCTTT.

This clone is deemed medium-sized. The TCRdb record carries a much larger clone's protein, which differs from this DNA's translation at residue 6; a read error is the likely cause, and the protein listed here is the DNA translation. This rearrangement joins TRGV4 to TRGJ1 or TRGJ2. Germline CDR1 reads EGSTGY; CDR2 reads YDSYTSSV. Unmatched junction bases numbered 14, after V lost 4 bases and J lost 2 bases. CDR3 size: 16 residues. CDR3 DNA sequence: TGTGCCACCTGGGACAGGCCTAGCATGGATTATTATAAGAAACTCTTT. The encoded protein is CATWDRPSMDYYKKLF.

This clone was picked up a small number of times. This DNA translates differently at residue 14 from the TCRdb protein, which is that of a much larger clone; a read error is likely, and the protein shown is the DNA's own translation. This rearrangement joins TRGV4 to TRGJ1 or TRGJ2. The CDR3 spans 16 residues. The germline gives CDR1 EGSTGY, CDR2 YDSYTSSV. Here the CDR3 reads CATWDGPSMDYYKELF. The CDR3 DNA follows: TGTGCCACCTGGGACGGGCCTAGCATGGATTATTATAAGGAACTCTTT.

This sequence joins TRGV2 and TRGJ1 or TRGJ2. Germline loops: CDR1 EGSNGY, CDR2 YDSYNSKV. The CDR3 totals 14 residues. The V segment lost 9 bases and the J segment 2 bases; nucleotides outside the gene matches: 13. The CDR3 nucleotides are TGTGCCACCAAAAAGGGGTGGGATTATTATAAGAAACTCTTT. Translation gives CATKKGWDYYKKLF.

This clone occurred a few times. This chain joins TRGV2 and TRGJP2. Per germline, CDR1 EGSNGY and CDR2 YDSYNSKV. The CDR3 length is 14 residues. Losses at the gene ends were 5 bases for V and 0 bases for J; bases not matched to a gene: 3. The CDR3 protein is CATWGHSSDWIKTF. Written as DNA, the CDR3 is TGTGCCACCTGGGGGCATAGTAGTGATTGGATCAAGACGTTT.

The gene calls are TRGV8 and TRGJ1 or TRGJ2. The CDR3 extends over 13 amino acids. CDR1 and CDR2 (germline): VENAVY, YDSYNSRV. The ends lost 6 bases at V and 2 bases at J; junction bases unmatched: 7. The chain's CDR3 is CATWKRDYYKKLF. In nucleotides, the CDR3 is TGTGCCACCTGGAAAAGGGATTATTATAAGAAACTCTTT.

This clone was observed a handful of times. This sequence joins TRGV3 and TRGJ1 or TRGJ2. The CDR3 loop spans 14 amino acids. CDR1 and CDR2 (germline): VTNTFY, YDVSTARD (reference sequence). V lost 0 bases and J lost 4; bases outside the gene matches: 6. CDR3 sequence reads: CATWDRPGYYKKLF. In DNA form, the CDR3 reads TGTGCCACCTGGGACAGGCCAGGCTATTATAAGAAACTCTTT.

The table lists this clone with a few counts. CDR3 sequence: CATWDGSLF. CDR3 DNA: TGTGCCACCTGGGATGGGTCCCTCTTT. The chain employs TRGV4 and TRGJ1 or TRGJ2. V lost 0 bases to trimming and J lost 16 bases; unmatched junction nucleotides: 3. This CDR3 region has 9 residues. Germline V gene sequence: CDR1 EGSTGY, CDR2 YDSYTSSV.

This clone rates as medium-sized. The V gene is TRGV10, the J gene TRGJ1 or TRGJ2. TRGV10 is placed among ORFs of uncertain function. J lost 3 bases, V lost 8 bases, and 5 bases had no gene match. The CDR3 is 12 amino acids. CDR3 in DNA: TGTGCTGCGTGGGACCTTTATTATAAGAAACTCTTT. Its translation: CAAWDLYYKKLF.

By sample fraction, this clone is medium-sized. The chain couples TRGV5 to TRGJ1 or TRGJ2. CDR1 and CDR2 from the germline V gene are VINAFY and YDVSNSKD. The CDR3 extends over 10 amino acids. V gave up 9 bases and J gave up 9 bases; unmatched junction bases: 8. The DNA of the CDR3 is TGTGCCACCCGGATCTTTAAGAAACTCTTT. Translating it yields CATRIFKKLF.

V gene TRGV2 combines with J gene TRGJ1 or TRGJ2. Trimming removed 0 bases from V and 6 bases from J; junction bases left unmatched: 5. CDR1 is EGSNGY and CDR2 is YDSYNSKV in the germline V gene. This CDR3 contains 13 residues. Here the CDR3 DNA reads TGTGCCACCTGGGACGGGCTCACTTATAAGAAACTCTTT. Encoded protein: CATWDGLTYKKLF.